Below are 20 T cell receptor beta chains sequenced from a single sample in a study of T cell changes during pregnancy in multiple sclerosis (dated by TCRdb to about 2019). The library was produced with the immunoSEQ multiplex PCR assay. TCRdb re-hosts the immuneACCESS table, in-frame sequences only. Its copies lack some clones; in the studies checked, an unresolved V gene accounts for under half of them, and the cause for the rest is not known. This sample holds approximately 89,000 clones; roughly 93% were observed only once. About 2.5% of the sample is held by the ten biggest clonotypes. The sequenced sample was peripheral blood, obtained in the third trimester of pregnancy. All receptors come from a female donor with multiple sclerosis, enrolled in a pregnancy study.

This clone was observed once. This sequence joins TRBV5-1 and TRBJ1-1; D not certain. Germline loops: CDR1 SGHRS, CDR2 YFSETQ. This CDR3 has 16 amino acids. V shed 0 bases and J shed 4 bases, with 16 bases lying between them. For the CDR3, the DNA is TGCGCCAGCAGCTTGGGCAAAGTGGTGATAGTCACTGAAGCTTTCTTT. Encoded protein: CASSLGKVVIVTEAFF.

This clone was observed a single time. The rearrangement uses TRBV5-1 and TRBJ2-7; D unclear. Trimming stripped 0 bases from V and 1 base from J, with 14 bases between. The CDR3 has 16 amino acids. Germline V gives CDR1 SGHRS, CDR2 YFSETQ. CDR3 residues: CASSLDSPGRSYEQYF. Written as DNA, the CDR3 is TGCGCCAGCAGCTTGGACAGCCCCGGTAGGTCCTACGAGCAGTACTTC.

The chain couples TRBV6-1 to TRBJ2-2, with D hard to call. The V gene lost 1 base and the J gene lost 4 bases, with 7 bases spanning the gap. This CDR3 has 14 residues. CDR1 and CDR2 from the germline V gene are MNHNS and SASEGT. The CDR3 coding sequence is TGTGCCAGCAGTGAAGGGTGGAGCACCGGGGAGCTGTTTTTT. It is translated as CASSEGWSTGELFF.

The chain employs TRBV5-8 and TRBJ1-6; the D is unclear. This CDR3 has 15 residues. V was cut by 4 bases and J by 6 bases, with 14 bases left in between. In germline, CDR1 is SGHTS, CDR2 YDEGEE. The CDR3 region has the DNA TGTGCCAGCAGCCGCACTACTGCCCCTAATTCACCCCTCCACTTT. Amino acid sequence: CASSRTTAPNSPLHF.

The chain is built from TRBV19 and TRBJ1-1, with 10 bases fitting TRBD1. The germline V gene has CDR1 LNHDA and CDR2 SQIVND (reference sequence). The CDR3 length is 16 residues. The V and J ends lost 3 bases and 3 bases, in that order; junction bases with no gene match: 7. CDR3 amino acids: CASSIGTGAPDTEAFF. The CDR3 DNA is TGTGCCAGTAGTATTGGGACAGGGGCCCCGGACACTGAAGCTTTCTTT.

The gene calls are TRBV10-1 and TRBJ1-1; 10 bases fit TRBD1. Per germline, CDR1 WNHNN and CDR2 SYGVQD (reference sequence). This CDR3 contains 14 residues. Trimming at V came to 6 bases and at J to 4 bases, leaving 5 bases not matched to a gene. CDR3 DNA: TGCGCCAGCAGCCGGGACAGGGGAAGCACTGAAGCTTTCTTT. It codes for CASSRDRGSTEAFF.

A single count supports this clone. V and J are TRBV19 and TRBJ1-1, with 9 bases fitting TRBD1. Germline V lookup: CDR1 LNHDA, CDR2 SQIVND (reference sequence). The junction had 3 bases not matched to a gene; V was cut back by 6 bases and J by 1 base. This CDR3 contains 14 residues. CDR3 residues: CASRGTGRNTEAFF. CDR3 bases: TGTGCCAGTAGGGGGACAGGGAGGAACACTGAAGCTTTCTTT. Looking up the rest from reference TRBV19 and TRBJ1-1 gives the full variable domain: DGGITQSPKYLFRKEGQNVTLSCEQNLNHDAMYWYRQDPGQGLRLIYYSQIVNDFQKGDIAEGYSVSREKKESFPLTVTSAQKNPTAFYLCASRGTGRNTEAFFGQGTRLTVV.

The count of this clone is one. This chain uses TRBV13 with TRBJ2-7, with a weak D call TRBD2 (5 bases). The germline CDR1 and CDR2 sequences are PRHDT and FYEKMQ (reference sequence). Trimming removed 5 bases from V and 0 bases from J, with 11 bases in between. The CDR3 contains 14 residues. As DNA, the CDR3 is TGTGCCAGCAGCCCCGGGCGGGTCTCCTACGAGCAGTACTTC. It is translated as CASSPGRVSYEQYF.

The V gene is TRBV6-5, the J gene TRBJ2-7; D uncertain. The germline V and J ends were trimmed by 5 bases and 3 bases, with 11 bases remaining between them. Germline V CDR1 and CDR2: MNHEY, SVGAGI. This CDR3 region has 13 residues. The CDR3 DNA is TGTGCCAGCAGTAACCGGGTCGACTACGAGCAGTACTTC. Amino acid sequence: CASSNRVDYEQYF.

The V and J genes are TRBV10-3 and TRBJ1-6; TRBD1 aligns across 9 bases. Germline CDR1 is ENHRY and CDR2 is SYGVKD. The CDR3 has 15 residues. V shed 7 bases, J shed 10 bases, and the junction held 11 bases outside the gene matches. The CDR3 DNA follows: TGTGCCATCAACCTAAGGGACAGGGTAGACTCACCCCTCCACTTT. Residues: CAINLRDRVDSPLHF.

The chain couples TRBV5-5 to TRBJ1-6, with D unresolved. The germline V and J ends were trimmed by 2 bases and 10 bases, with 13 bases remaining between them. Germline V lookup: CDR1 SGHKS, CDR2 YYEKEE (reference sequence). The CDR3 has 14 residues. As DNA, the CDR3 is TGTGCCAGCAGCTTTCCCAAAACGGGGTCACCCCTCCACTTT. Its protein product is CASSFPKTGSPLHF. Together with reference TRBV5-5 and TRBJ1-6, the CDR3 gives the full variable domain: DAGVTQSPTHLIKTRGQQVTLRCSPISGHKSVSWYQQVLGQGPQFIFQYYEKEERGRGNFPDRFSARQFPNYSSELNVNALLLGDSALYLCASSFPKTGSPLHFGNGTRLTVT.

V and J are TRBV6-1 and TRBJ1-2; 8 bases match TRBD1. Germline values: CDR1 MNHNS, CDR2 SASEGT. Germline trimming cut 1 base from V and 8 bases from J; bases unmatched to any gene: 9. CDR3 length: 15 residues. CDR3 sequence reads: CASSEVVVTGAGYTF. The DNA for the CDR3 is TGTGCCAGCAGTGAAGTGGTCGTGACAGGGGCGGGCTACACCTTC.

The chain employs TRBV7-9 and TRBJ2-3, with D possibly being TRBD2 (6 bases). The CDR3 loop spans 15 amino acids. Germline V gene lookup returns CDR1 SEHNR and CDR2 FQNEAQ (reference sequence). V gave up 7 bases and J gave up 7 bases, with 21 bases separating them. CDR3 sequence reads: CASIGTSKPIYTQYF. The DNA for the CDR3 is TGTGCCAGCATCGGAACTAGCAAGCCGATTTATACGCAGTATTTT.

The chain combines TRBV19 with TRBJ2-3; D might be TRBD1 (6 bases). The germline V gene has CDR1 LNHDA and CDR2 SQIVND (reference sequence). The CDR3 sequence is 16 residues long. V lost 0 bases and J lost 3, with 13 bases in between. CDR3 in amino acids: CASSIDLGARTDTQYF. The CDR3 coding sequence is TGTGCCAGTAGTATAGATCTGGGGGCGAGGACAGATACGCAGTATTTT.

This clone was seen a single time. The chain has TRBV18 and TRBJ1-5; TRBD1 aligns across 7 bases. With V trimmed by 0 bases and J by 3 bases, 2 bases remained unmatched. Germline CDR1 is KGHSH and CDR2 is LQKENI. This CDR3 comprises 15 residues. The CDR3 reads CASSPPGTVNQPQHF. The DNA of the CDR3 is TGTGCCAGCTCACCACCCGGGACAGTCAATCAGCCCCAGCATTTT.

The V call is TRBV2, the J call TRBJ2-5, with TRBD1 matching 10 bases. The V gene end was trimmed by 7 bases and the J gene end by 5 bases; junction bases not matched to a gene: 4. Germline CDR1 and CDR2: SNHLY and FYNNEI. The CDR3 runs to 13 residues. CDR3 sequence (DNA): TGTGCCAGCACCCCGGACAGGGGGGAGACCCAGTACTTC. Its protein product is CASTPDRGETQYF.

CDR3 residues: CASSVSTATEAFF. The CDR3 bases are TGTGCCAGCAGCGTATCTACCGCCACTGAAGCTTTCTTT. The chain recombines TRBV9 with TRBJ1-1; D is undetermined. V gave up 1 base and J gave up 4 bases, with 8 bases separating them. Germline V gene lookup returns CDR1 SGDLS and CDR2 YYNGEE. This CDR3 has 13 residues.

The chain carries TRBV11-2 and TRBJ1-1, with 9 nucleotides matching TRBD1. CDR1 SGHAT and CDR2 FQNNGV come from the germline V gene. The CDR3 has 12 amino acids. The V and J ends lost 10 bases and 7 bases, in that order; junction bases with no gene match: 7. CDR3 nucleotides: TGTGCCATTAAACAGGGGGCGTTTGAAGCTTTCTTT. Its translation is CAIKQGAFEAFF. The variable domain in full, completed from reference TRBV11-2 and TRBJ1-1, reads EAGVAQSPRYKIIEKRQSVAFWCNPISGHATLYWYQQILGQGPKLLIQFQNNGVVDDSQLPKDRFSAERLKGVDSTLKIQPAKLEDSAVYLCAIKQGAFEAFFGQGTRLTVV.

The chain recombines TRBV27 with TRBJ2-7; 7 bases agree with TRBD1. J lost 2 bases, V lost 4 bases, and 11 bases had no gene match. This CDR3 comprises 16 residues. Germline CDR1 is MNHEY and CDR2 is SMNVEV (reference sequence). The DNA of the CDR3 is TGTGCCAGCAGTTACTCCCCCGCGGACAGGCCCTACGAGCAGTACTTC. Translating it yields CASSYSPADRPYEQYF.

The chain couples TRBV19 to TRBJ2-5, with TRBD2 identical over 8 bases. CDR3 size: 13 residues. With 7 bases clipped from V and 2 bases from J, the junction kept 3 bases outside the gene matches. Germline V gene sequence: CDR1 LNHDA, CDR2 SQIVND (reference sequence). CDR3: CASIAGRQETQYF. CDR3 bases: TGTGCCAGTATAGCGGGGAGACAAGAGACCCAGTACTTC.